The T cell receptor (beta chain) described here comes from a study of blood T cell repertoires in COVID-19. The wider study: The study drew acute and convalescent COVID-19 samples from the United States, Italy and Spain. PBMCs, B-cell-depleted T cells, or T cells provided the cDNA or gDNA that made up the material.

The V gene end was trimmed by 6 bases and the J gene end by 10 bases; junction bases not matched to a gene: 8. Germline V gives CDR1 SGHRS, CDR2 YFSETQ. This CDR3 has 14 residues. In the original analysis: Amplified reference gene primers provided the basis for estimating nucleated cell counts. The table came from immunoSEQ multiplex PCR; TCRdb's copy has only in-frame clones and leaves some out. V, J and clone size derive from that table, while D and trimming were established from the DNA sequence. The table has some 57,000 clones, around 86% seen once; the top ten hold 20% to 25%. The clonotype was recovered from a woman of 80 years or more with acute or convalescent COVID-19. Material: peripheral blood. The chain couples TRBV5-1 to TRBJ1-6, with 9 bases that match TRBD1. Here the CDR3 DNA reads TGCGCCAGCAAGACAGGGGGTTTTAGATCACCCCTCCACTTT. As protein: CASKTGGFRSPLHF.